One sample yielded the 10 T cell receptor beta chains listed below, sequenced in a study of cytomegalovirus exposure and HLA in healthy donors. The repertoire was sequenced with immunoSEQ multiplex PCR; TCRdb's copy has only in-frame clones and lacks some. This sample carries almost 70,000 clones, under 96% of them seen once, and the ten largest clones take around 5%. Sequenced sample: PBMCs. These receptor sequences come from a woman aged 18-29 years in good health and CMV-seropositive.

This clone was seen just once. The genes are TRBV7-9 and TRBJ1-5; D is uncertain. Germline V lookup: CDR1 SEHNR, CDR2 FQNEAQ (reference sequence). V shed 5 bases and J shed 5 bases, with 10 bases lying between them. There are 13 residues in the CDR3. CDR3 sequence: CASSQSLYQPQHF. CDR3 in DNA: TGTGCCAGCAGCCAAAGCTTATATCAGCCCCAGCATTTT.

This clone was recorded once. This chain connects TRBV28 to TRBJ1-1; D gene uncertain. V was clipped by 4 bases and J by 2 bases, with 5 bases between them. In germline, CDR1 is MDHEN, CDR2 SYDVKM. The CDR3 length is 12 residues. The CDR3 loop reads CASSSPNTEAFF. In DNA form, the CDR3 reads TGTGCCAGCAGTTCTCCCAACACTGAAGCTTTCTTT.

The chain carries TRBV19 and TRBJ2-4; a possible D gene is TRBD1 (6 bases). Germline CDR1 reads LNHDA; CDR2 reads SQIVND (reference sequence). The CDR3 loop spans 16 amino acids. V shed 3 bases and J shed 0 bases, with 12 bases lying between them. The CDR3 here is CASSITGTLAKNIQYF. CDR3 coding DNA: TGTGCCAGTAGTATTACAGGGACCTTAGCCAAAAACATTCAGTACTTC.

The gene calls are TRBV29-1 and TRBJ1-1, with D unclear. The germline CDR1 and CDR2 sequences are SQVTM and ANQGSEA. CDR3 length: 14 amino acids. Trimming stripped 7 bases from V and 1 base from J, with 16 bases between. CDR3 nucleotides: TGCAGCGCCGCTGGCGGGGTAAAGAACACTGAAGCTTTCTTT. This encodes CSAAGGVKNTEAFF.

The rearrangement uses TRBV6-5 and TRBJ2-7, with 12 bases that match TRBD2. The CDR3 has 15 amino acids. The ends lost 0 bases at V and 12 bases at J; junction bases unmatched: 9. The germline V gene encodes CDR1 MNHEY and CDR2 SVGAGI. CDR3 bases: TGTGCCAGCAGTTACTCTTCTCTCGGACTAGCGGGAACGTACTTC. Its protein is CASSYSSLGLAGTYF.

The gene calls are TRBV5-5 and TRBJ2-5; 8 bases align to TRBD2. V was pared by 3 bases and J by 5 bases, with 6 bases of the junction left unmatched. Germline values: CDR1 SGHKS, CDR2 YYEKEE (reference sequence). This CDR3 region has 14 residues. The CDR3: CASSSDLAGETQYF. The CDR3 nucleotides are TGTGCCAGCAGCTCCGATCTAGCGGGCGAGACCCAGTACTTC.

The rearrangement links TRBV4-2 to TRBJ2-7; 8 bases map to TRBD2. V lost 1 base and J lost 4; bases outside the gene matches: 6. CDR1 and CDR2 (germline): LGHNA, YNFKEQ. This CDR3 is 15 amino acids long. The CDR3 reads CASSQASGGGYEQYF. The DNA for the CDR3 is TGTGCCAGCAGCCAAGCCTCCGGCGGGGGGTACGAGCAGTACTTC.

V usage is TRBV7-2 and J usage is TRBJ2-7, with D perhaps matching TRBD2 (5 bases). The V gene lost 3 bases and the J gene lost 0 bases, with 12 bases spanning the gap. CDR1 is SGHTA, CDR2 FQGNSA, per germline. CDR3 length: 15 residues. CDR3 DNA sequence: TGTGCCAGCAGCTTTGTGGGAGCGCTCTCCTACGAGCAGTACTTC. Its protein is CASSFVGALSYEQYF.

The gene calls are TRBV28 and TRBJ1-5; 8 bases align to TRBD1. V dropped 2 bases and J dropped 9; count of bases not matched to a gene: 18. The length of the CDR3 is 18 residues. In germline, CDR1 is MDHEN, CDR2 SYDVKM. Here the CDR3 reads CASSLLEWSQGGSWPQHF. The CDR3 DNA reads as TGTGCCAGCAGTTTACTGGAGTGGTCACAGGGGGGGAGTTGGCCCCAGCATTTT.

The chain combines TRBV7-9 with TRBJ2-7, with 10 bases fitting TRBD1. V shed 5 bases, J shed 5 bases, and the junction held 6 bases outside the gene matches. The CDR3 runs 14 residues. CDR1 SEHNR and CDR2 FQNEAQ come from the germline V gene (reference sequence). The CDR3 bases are TGTGCCAGCAGCCTGGGACAGGGGCGGAACGAGCAGTACTTC. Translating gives CASSLGQGRNEQYF.